Each of the 9 T cell receptor beta chains below was sequenced from the same sample in a study of blood T cell repertoires in COVID-19. Sequenced by immunoSEQ multiplex PCR; TCRdb stores in-frame clones only, minus some. The repertoire includes 250,000 to 350,000 clones, approximately 83% of them detected once, and 15% to 17% sits in the top ten. The specimen was peripheral blood. The receptors shown here come from a person between 65 and 79 years old with COVID-19, enrolled during active disease.

This CDR3 reads CASSQETSGPREYF. The CDR3 DNA follows: TGCGCCAGCAGCCAAGAAACTAGCGGGCCCAGGGAGTACTTC. This chain links TRBV4-3 with TRBJ2-7; 9 bases map to TRBD2. CDR3 length: 14 amino acids. Germline CDR1 is LGHNA and CDR2 is YSLEER. Trimming at V came to 0 bases and at J to 11 bases, leaving 8 bases not matched to a gene.

The V and J genes are TRBV10-1 and TRBJ1-2, with 7 positions matching TRBD1. The V and J ends lost 3 bases and 6 bases, in that order; junction bases with no gene match: 7. Germline V CDR1 and CDR2: WNHNN, SYGVQD (reference sequence). This CDR3 is 14 amino acids long. CDR3 residues: CASSERDREDGYTF. CDR3 bases: TGCGCCAGCAGTGAACGGGACAGAGAAGATGGCTACACCTTC.

This chain connects TRBV20-1 to TRBJ2-1; unclear D gene. V was cut by 3 bases and J by 7 bases, with 4 bases left in between. Germline lookup yields CDR1 DFQATT and CDR2 SNEGSKA (reference sequence). The length of the CDR3 is 10 residues. For the CDR3, the DNA is TGCAGTGCTAGGAGGAATGAGCAGTTCTTC. Translating gives CSARRNEQFF.

This sequence joins TRBV15 and TRBJ1-6; D is possibly TRBD1 (5 bases). Germline V gene sequence: CDR1 LNHNV, CDR2 YYDKDF (reference sequence). V gave up 5 bases and J gave up 4 bases, with 15 bases separating them. There are 16 residues in the CDR3. The CDR3 nucleotides are TGTGCCACCAGCCTAACCGGGACTGTATATAATTCACCCCTCCACTTT. Translated, it gives CATSLTGTVYNSPLHF. Full variable domain (outside the CDR3, taken from reference TRBV15 and TRBJ1-6): DAMVIQNPRYQVTQFGKPVTLSCSQTLNHNVMYWYQQKSSQAPKLLFHYYDKDFNNEADTPDNFQSRRPNTSFCFLDIRSPGLGDTAMYLCATSLTGTVYNSPLHFGNGTRLTVT.

The rearrangement links TRBV14 to TRBJ2-3, with 8 bases that match TRBD2. The V gene end was trimmed by 0 bases and the J gene end by 6 bases; junction bases not matched to a gene: 23. This CDR3 region has 21 residues. Germline assignment: CDR1 SGHDN and CDR2 FVKESK. This CDR3 is CASSQESPGLVSIRPMDTQYF. The DNA of the CDR3 is TGTGCCAGCAGCCAAGAGTCCCCGGGACTAGTCAGCATTCGGCCAATGGATACGCAGTATTTT.

V usage is TRBV19 and J usage is TRBJ2-4; 10 nucleotides agree with TRBD1. CDR1 LNHDA and CDR2 SQIVND come from the germline V gene (reference sequence). J gave up 6 bases and V 3 bases, and 2 bases lay outside the gene matches. This CDR3 comprises 14 residues. For the CDR3, the DNA is TGTGCCAGTAGTATGGGGGACAGGGGAAACATTCAGTACTTC. This sequence encodes CASSMGDRGNIQYF.

This clone was observed a handful of times. The chain combines TRBV15 with TRBJ2-1; the match to TRBD1 covers 7 bases. Germline trimming cut 4 bases from V and 6 bases from J; bases unmatched to any gene: 3. In germline, CDR1 is LNHNV, CDR2 YYDKDF (reference sequence). The CDR3 consists of 13 residues. The CDR3 sequence: CATSINRGNEQFF. In DNA form, the CDR3 reads TGTGCCACCAGCATTAACAGGGGCAATGAGCAGTTCTTC.

The chain uses TRBV29-1 and TRBJ1-3, with D uncertain. The CDR3 is made up of 12 amino acids. Germline lookup yields CDR1 SQVTM and CDR2 ANQGSEA. V was pared by 7 bases and J by 0 bases, with 7 bases between. The CDR3 sequence: CSATGSGNTIYF. CDR3 DNA: TGCAGCGCAACGGGCTCTGGAAACACCATATATTTT.

The chain is built from TRBV5-8 and TRBJ1-2; D unclear. Trimming shortened V by 2 bases and J by 1 base, and 12 bases separated the two germline ends. The CDR3 totals 15 residues. CDR1 SGHTS and CDR2 YDEGEE come from the germline V gene. Here the CDR3 DNA reads TGTGCCAGCAGCTTCCCCTCGGGAGGTAACTATGGCTACACCTTC. Its protein is CASSFPSGGNYGYTF.